One and the same sample provided the 24 T cell receptor beta chains below, sequenced in a study of T cells in Graves' hyperthyroidism and ophthalmopathy. Amplified regions were TCR beta CDR3 sequences from RNA transcripts. During a first-round RT-PCR of the TCR CDR3, the HTBI primer set was used. TCRdb redid the calling of the multiplex PCR reads with MiXCR, one entry per CDR3 protein. The table records some 50,000 distinct CDR3 sequences, approximately 52% of them present only once. The sequenced sample was blood. The receptors were sampled from a woman in her 50s with Graves' ophthalmopathy.

The chain links TRBV27 to TRBJ1-5, with 10 bases fitting TRBD1. The CDR3 consists of 16 residues. The V gene's germline CDR1 is MNHEY and CDR2 SMNVEV (reference sequence). The junction had 7 bases not matched to a gene; V was cut back by 5 bases and J by 3 bases. CDR3 nucleotides: TGTGCCAGCAGTCCGTGGACAGGGGGGGTCAATCAGCCCCAGCATTTT. Amino acid sequence: CASSPWTGGVNQPQHF.

The rearrangement uses TRBV20-1 and TRBJ2-7; 9 positions agree with TRBD1. Per the germline V gene, CDR1 is DFQATT and CDR2 is SNEGSKA (reference sequence). Trimming removed 5 bases from V and 5 bases from J; junction bases left unmatched: 10. CDR3 length: 14 amino acids. The CDR3 sequence is CSAPSPRTGDEQYF. CDR3 sequence (DNA): TGCAGTGCTCCCAGTCCCCGGACAGGGGACGAGCAGTACTTC.

This clonotype was counted many times. This chain links TRBV6-4 with TRBJ1-4; possible D gene TRBD1, 5 bases. The germline V gene has CDR1 MRHNA and CDR2 SNTAGT. There are 15 residues in the CDR3. Trimming cost V 0 bases and J 6 bases, with 11 bases left between them. The CDR3 sequence is CASSDSWDADEKLFF. The CDR3 DNA reads as TGTGCCAGCAGTGACTCTTGGGACGCGGATGAAAAACTGTTTTTT.

Comment on this clonotype: This sequence may be a read error, since a much larger clone differs from it by one base. V and J are TRBV6-1 and TRBJ1-1; no clear D gene. V was pared by 3 bases and J by 7 bases, with 12 bases between. The germline V gene has CDR1 MNHNS and CDR2 SASEGT. The CDR3 has 13 residues. Written as DNA, the CDR3 is TGTGCCAGCAGTGATGACTGGGATGGTGAAGCTTTCTTT. Its protein product is CASSDDWDGEAFF.

There are many counts of this clonotype. The rearrangement uses TRBV5-6 and TRBJ2-3; the D is unclear. The CDR3 is 17 amino acids. V lost 0 bases, J lost 0 bases, and 14 bases lay in between. Germline V gene lookup returns CDR1 SGHDT and CDR2 YYEEEE. The CDR3 nucleotides read TGTGCCAGCAGCTTGGGTGGATCGGTGCCTAGCACAGATACGCAGTATTTT. This translates into CASSLGGSVPSTDTQYF. Filled out from reference TRBV5-6 and TRBJ2-3, the complete variable domain reads DAGVTQSPTHLIKTRGQQVTLRCSPKSGHDTVSWYQQALGQGPQFIFQYYEEEERQRGNFPDRFSGHQFPNYSSELNVNALLLGDSALYLCASSLGGSVPSTDTQYFGPGTRLTVL.

A note on this clonotype: Mismatch with germline at one junction end may stem from a read error. The chain couples TRBV7-8 to TRBJ2-1; perhaps TRBD2 as D (5 bases). Germline V gene lookup returns CDR1 SGHVS and CDR2 FQNEAQ. The CDR3 consists of 16 residues. This chain's CDR3 is CAGSSARLRAYNEQFF. The CDR3 bases are TGTGCCGGCAGCTCAGCACGTTTGCGGGCCTACAATGAGCAGTTCTTC.

Ten or more counts support this clonotype. This chain links TRBV7-9 with TRBJ2-3; TRBD1 aligns across 7 bases. The CDR3 runs 15 residues. The junction had 10 bases not matched to a gene; V was cut back by 9 bases and J by 1 base. CDR1 and CDR2 from the germline V gene are SEHNR and FQNEAQ (reference sequence). The CDR3, as DNA: TGTGCCAGGACAGGGAGAGCCTGGGGCACAGATACGCAGTATTTT. This sequence encodes CARTGRAWGTDTQYF.

For this clonotype: A clone one base away is much larger, so this may be a read error. The CDR3 carries no conserved terminal phenylalanine or tryptophan, so it likely arises from a read error. This chain connects TRBV7-9 to TRBJ2-5, with 11 bases aligning to TRBD2. The CDR3 spans 16 residues. Germline values: CDR1 SEHNR, CDR2 FQNEAQ (reference sequence). Trimming at V came to 5 bases and at J to 5 bases, leaving 10 bases not matched to a gene. CDR3: CASSAGTSGSHETQYL. CDR3 coding DNA: TGTGCCAGCAGCGCAGGGACTAGCGGATCTCATGAGACCCAGTACCTC.

The V call is TRBV6-6, the J call TRBJ2-3, with D tentatively TRBD2 (6 bases). This CDR3 is built from 15 residues. Germline V CDR1 and CDR2: MNHNY, SVGAGI (reference sequence). V dropped 4 bases and J dropped 6 bases, with 17 bases sitting between them. This CDR3 reads CASSWGTGGSDTQYF. The CDR3 DNA is TGTGCCAGCAGTTGGGGGACTGGTGGCTCGGATACGCAGTATTTT.

There are many counts of this clonotype. The rearrangement joins TRBV7-2 to TRBJ1-4, with D uncertain. The CDR3 runs to 15 residues. V lost 5 bases, J lost 10 bases, and 20 bases lay in between. The germline V gene has CDR1 SGHTA and CDR2 FQGNSA. CDR3 bases: TGTGCCAGCAGCCAGCGGTCCACCCCAGGCGGAAAACTGTTTTTT. Its translation is CASSQRSTPGGKLFF.

This clonotype was found many times. The chain joins TRBV6-1 to TRBJ2-3, with TRBD2 identical over 9 bases. The CDR3 spans 17 residues. Germline values: CDR1 MNHNS, CDR2 SASEGT. After removal of 5 bases from V and 2 bases from J, the junction contained 11 bases not matched to a gene. CDR3 loop: CASSRTSAPLITDTQYF. The DNA for the CDR3 is TGTGCCAGCAGTCGGACTAGCGCCCCCCTAATCACAGATACGCAGTATTTT.

Remarks on this clonotype: Relative to the germline gene, one junction end is altered; a read error may explain this. The chain links TRBV7-9 to TRBJ2-7; perhaps TRBD1 as D (6 bases). The length of the CDR3 is 15 residues. Germline V gene lookup returns CDR1 SEHNR and CDR2 FQNEAQ (reference sequence). The CDR3 reads CASSLVGALAYERYF. CDR3 bases: TGTGCCAGCAGCTTAGTGGGGGCCTTGGCCTACGAGCGGTACTTC.

This clonotype is categorized as medium-sized. J is TRBJ2-6 and V is TRBV24-1; perhaps D is TRBD1 or TRBD2 (5 bases each). CDR1 is KGHDR, CDR2 SFDVKD, per germline. This CDR3 has 14 residues. With 5 bases removed from V and 3 bases from J, the gap between germline ends came to 7 bases. CDR3 DNA sequence: TGTGCCACCAGTGCGAGGGGTGGGGCCAACGTCCTGACTTTC. Its translation is CATSARGGANVLTF.

This clonotype was seen at least ten times. The V gene is TRBV9, the J gene TRBJ2-5; 8 nucleotides match TRBD2. The germline V gene has CDR1 SGDLS and CDR2 YYNGEE. With 0 bases clipped from V and 5 bases from J, the junction kept 9 bases outside the gene matches. This CDR3 contains 16 residues. CDR3 coding DNA: TGTGCCAGCAGCGTAGGATCGGGAGGGTATGGGGAGACCCAGTACTTC. Protein product: CASSVGSGGYGETQYF.

V gene TRBV20-1 combines with J gene TRBJ2-5, with D perhaps being TRBD1 or TRBD2 (5 bases each). Germline-derived CDR1 and CDR2 are DFQATT and SNEGSKA (reference sequence). V lost 0 bases and J 2 bases, leaving 7 bases between the germline ends. The CDR3 has 13 residues. The CDR3 is CSARDEGQETQYF. CDR3 sequence (DNA): TGCAGTGCTAGAGACGAGGGGCAAGAGACCCAGTACTTC.

This clonotype was recorded many times. V is TRBV14 and J is TRBJ2-7; 9 nucleotides line up with TRBD1. CDR3 length: 19 amino acids. V shed 4 bases and J 0 bases; nucleotides not matched to a gene: 16. Germline V gives CDR1 SGHDN, CDR2 FVKESK. The CDR3 DNA follows: TGTGCCAGCAGCCCCTACCCAAAGGGACAGGGAAGTCGCTCCTACGAGCAGTACTTC. This encodes CASSPYPKGQGSRSYEQYF.

This clonotype was observed many times. V is TRBV19 and J is TRBJ2-3; 11 bases line up with TRBD2. The CDR3 loop spans 17 amino acids. CDR1 LNHDA and CDR2 SQIVND come from the germline V gene (reference sequence). With V trimmed by 2 bases and J by 3 bases, 7 bases remained unmatched. Here the CDR3 DNA reads TGTGCCAGTAGTATAAGGGGACTAGCGGACAAGACAGATACGCAGTATTTT. Translation gives CASSIRGLADKTDTQYF.

A word on this clonotype: One end of the junction varies from germline; a read error may be responsible. The rearrangement links TRBV9 to TRBJ1-1; the D gene is possibly TRBD1 (6 bases). Looked up from germline, CDR1 is SGDLS and CDR2 is YYNGEE. CDR3 length: 14 amino acids. As DNA, the CDR3 is TGTGCCAGCAGCGTAGAAGGGGGGAACACGGAAGCTTTCTTT. Translated: CASSVEGGNTEAFF.

To note about this clonotype: At one end the junction does not follow the germline gene, possibly because of a read error. The chain couples TRBV7-9 to TRBJ2-1; TRBD2 matches 14 bases. CDR1 SEHNR and CDR2 FQNEAQ come from the germline V gene (reference sequence). The CDR3 is 20 residues long. The CDR3 DNA is TGTGCCAGCAGTCGACCCTCCGGGACTAGCGGGAGTTCCACCTACAAGGAGCAGTGCTTC. It encodes CASSRPSGTSGSSTYKEQCF.

This clonotype was counted many times. This chain connects TRBV7-9 to TRBJ2-1; the D gene is possibly TRBD2 (6 bases). The CDR3 has 20 amino acids. Deletions cut 5 bases from V and 0 bases from J, with 26 bases between. Germline CDR1 and CDR2: SEHNR and FQNEAQ (reference sequence). CDR3 region: CASSVSHIPKRVSSYNEQFF. The CDR3 nucleotides read TGTGCCAGCAGCGTATCACACATCCCCAAGCGGGTAAGCTCCTACAATGAGCAGTTCTTC. The full variable domain, with the rest looked up from reference TRBV7-9 and TRBJ2-1, is DTGVSQNPRHKITKRGQNVTFRCDPISEHNRLYWYRQTLGQGPEFLTYFQNEAQLEKSRLLSDRFSAERPKGSFSTLEIQRTEQGDSAMYLCASSVSHIPKRVSSYNEQFFGPGTRLTVL.

This clonotype was observed a handful of times. An end of the junction differs from the germline gene, which may be a read error. This chain joins TRBV4-2 and TRBJ2-7; D possibly corresponds to TRBD1 (5 bases). The CDR3 sequence is 13 residues long. Germline V gene lookup returns CDR1 LGHNA and CDR2 YNFKEQ. For the CDR3, the DNA is TGTGCCAGCAGCCACCTGACAGCCTACGGGCAGTACTTC. Amino acid sequence: CASSHLTAYGQYF.

This clonotype has only one observation. It is likely a read error, because the conserved phenylalanine at the end of the CDR3 is missing. The limits of the CDR3 on the DNA are not certain, so only TCRdb's listed CDR3 is given. The rearrangement links TRBV20-1 to TRBJ1-1; whether TRBD1, the table's D call, matches the DNA was not checked. The germline CDR1 and CDR2 sequences are DFQATT and SNEGSKA (reference sequence). Including both end residues, the CDR3 is 8 amino acids long. CDR3: CSARDMTA.

The chain has TRBV7-2 and TRBJ2-7; 8 nucleotides line up with TRBD2. Judging by the DNA end, TRBJ2-5 fits better; the J call may be wrong. Germline assignment: CDR1 SGHTA and CDR2 FQGNSA. The CDR3 runs 15 residues. The CDR3, as DNA: TGTGCCAGCAGCTTAGGGTCGGGGGGGTCAGAGACCCAGTACTTC. It yields the protein CASSLGSGGSETQYF.

Notes on this clonotype: At one boundary the junction diverges from the germline segment, which might be a read error. J is TRBJ2-5 and V is TRBV7-2; D perhaps matches TRBD2 (6 bases). Per the germline V gene, CDR1 is SGHTA and CDR2 is FQGNSA. The CDR3 loop spans 14 amino acids. The chain's CDR3 is CASGLGTQSETQYF. The CDR3 coding sequence is TGTGCCAGCGGCTTAGGGACTCAGAGCGAGACCCAATACTTC.